These T cell receptor beta chains were read from a single sample in a study of cytomegalovirus exposure and HLA in healthy donors. Measured with immunoSEQ multiplex PCR; TCRdb has only the in-frame clones, and not every one. This sample has about 170,000 clones, with less than 80% found just once. The source material was PBMCs. These receptors all stem from a female donor in good health and CMV-seronegative. The conserved cysteine and the conserved F or W are not part of the CDR3 here.

v_gene: TRBV19
CDR3aa: ASSIQYYGYT

v_gene: TRBV19
CDR3aa: ASSIPYPRTGMNTEAF

v_gene: TRBV6-6
CDR3aa: ASSYGGLANEQY

v_gene: TRBV10-3
CDR3aa: AISDPEWLGQGQTQY

v_gene: TRBV6-1
CDR3aa: ASSQGGPRAGELF

v_gene: TRBV25-1
CDR3aa: ASSEFPGQQRETQY

v_gene: TRBV5-5
CDR3aa: ASSWAGSGANVLT

v_gene: TRBV7-7
CDR3aa: ASRRAIYEGEQY

v_gene: TRBV15
CDR3aa: ATSSATGNQPQH

v_gene: TRBV2
CDR3aa: ASTYRGNNSPLH

v_gene: TRBV6-1
CDR3aa: ASRGGPRTDTQY

v_gene: TRBV2
CDR3aa: ASRGGVGQPQH

v_gene: TRBV7-2
CDR3aa: ASSQLAGGPRTDTQY

v_gene: TRBV5-1
CDR3aa: ASRRTGSTNEKLF

v_gene: TRBV27
CDR3aa: ASSLGSEQY

v_gene: TRBV5-1
CDR3aa: ASSVASGAYTYEQY

v_gene: TRBV9
CDR3aa: ASSVGSGGSYTDTQY